Sequencing of this TCR beta chain was carried out in a study of CD4 T cells in relation to SARS-CoV-2 and coronaviruses. Data came from immunoSEQ multiplex PCR; TCRdb stores just in-frame clones and leaves some out. The table has about 55,000 clones, 86% seen once. The unexposed donors gave CD4+ T cells in about 2011-2019, prior to COVID-19. What was sequenced was memory CD4+ T cells from PBMCs. This sequence originates from a human donor in good health.

CDR3 loop: CASSTYRGRGTYEQYF. CDR3 DNA sequence: TGTGCCAGCAGCACCTACAGGGGGCGAGGCACCTACGAGCAGTACTTC. V gene TRBV7-9 combines with J gene TRBJ2-7; 9 bases line up with TRBD1. The V segment lost 5 bases and the J segment 2 bases; nucleotides outside the gene matches: 10. Germline CDR1 and CDR2: SEHNR and FQNEAQ (reference sequence). The CDR3 spans 16 residues.